The 20 T cell receptor beta chains below were found in one sample sequenced in a study of T cell responses to AZD1222 COVID-19 vaccine. Only in-frame clones appear in the TCRdb table, and some are missing; sequencing was by immunoSEQ multiplex PCR. The top ten hold approximately 2.8% of the sample, which has 150,000 to 200,000 clones, 90% seen once. The input for sequencing was peripheral blood, taken on day 0 of AZD1222 vaccination. Every receptor here comes from an adult in good health.

The CDR3 nucleotides are TGTGCCAGCAGCCACCGACTAGCGGGGGGCCAAGAGACCCAGTACTTC. This encodes CASSHRLAGGQETQYF. The V gene is TRBV5-4, the J gene TRBJ2-5, with TRBD2 matching 13 bases. V trimming: 4 bases; J trimming: 1 base; junction bases outside the gene matches: 4. This CDR3 is 16 amino acids long. Germline CDR1 reads SGHNT; CDR2 reads YYREEE (reference sequence).

J is TRBJ2-3 and V is TRBV11-2; a weak D match, TRBD1 (6 bases). From germline, CDR1 is SGHAT and CDR2 FQNNGV. The CDR3 totals 13 residues. The V end lost 0 bases, the J end lost 8 bases, and 9 bases lay between the germline ends. The CDR3 is CASSLEPGATQYF. For the CDR3, the DNA is TGTGCCAGCAGCTTAGAACCAGGGGCTACGCAGTATTTT.

The V and J genes are TRBV12-3 or TRBV12-4 and TRBJ2-1; D uncertain. V was cut by 6 bases and J by 1 base, with 7 bases left in between. CDR3 length equals 13 residues. CDR3 sequence: CASRRVSYNEQFF. CDR3 in DNA: TGTGCCAGCAGACGAGTTTCCTACAATGAGCAGTTCTTC.

The chain carries TRBV13 and TRBJ2-5, with TRBD2 matching 8 bases. Germline V gene data show CDR1 as PRHDT and CDR2 as FYEKMQ (reference sequence). V gave up 2 bases and J gave up 5 bases; unmatched junction bases: 10. This CDR3 is 16 amino acids long. The CDR3 region has the DNA TGTGCCAGCAGCTTAAGGAGCCGGGGGGGTCCGGAGACCCAGTACTTC. Translation gives CASSLRSRGGPETQYF.

The chain employs TRBV7-9 and TRBJ2-7; TRBD1 matches at 9 bases. The CDR3 extends over 15 amino acids. CDR1 SEHNR and CDR2 FQNEAQ come from the germline V gene (reference sequence). J was trimmed by 2 bases and V by 5 bases; bases with no gene match: 7. This CDR3 is CASSRGTGHPYEQYF. Here the CDR3 DNA reads TGTGCCAGCAGCCGCGGGACAGGGCATCCCTACGAGCAGTACTTC.

This chain joins TRBV6-4 and TRBJ1-2, with a tentative D call TRBD1 (6 bases). The V end lost 7 bases, the J end lost 6 bases, and 12 bases lay between the germline ends. This CDR3 contains 12 residues. The V gene's germline CDR1 is MRHNA and CDR2 SNTAGT. CDR3 region: CASNRTDHGYTF. The CDR3, as DNA: TGTGCCAGCAATCGGACAGACCATGGCTACACCTTC.

V is TRBV5-6 and J is TRBJ1-6; 8 positions agree with TRBD1. J gave up 13 bases and V 4 bases, and 10 bases lay outside the gene matches. CDR1 and CDR2 from the germline V gene are SGHDT and YYEEEE. The CDR3 is made up of 14 amino acids. CDR3 DNA sequence: TGTGCCAGCAGCCCCCTGACAGGGGAAATCCCCCTCCACTTT. Protein: CASSPLTGEIPLHF.

The J gene is TRBJ1-5, the V gene TRBV5-6; D is unclear. The CDR3 has 15 residues. Germline assignment: CDR1 SGHDT and CDR2 YYEEEE. The V and J ends lost 0 bases and 1 base respectively, with 8 bases between them. CDR3 region: CASSLDGESNQPQHF. The CDR3 coding sequence is TGTGCCAGCAGCTTGGATGGGGAGAGCAATCAGCCCCAGCATTTT.

This clone was observed a few times. The chain employs TRBV29-1 and TRBJ1-4, with no clear D. Looked up from germline, CDR1 is SQVTM and CDR2 is ANQGSEA. The CDR3 is made up of 11 amino acids. Trimming pared 3 bases from V and 7 bases from J, leaving 6 bases between. The CDR3: CSVDSGEKLFF. DNA for the CDR3: TGCAGCGTTGATTCGGGTGAAAAACTGTTTTTT.

The chain joins TRBV2 to TRBJ1-2; TRBD1 might be the D (6 bases). V shed 3 bases and J shed 7 bases, with 18 bases lying between them. CDR3 length: 15 amino acids. The V gene's germline CDR1 is SNHLY and CDR2 FYNNEI. CDR3 sequence: CASSDRTGLVGGYTF. For the CDR3, the DNA is TGTGCCAGCAGTGACCGAACAGGGCTGGTTGGTGGCTACACCTTC.

The rearrangement uses TRBV5-4 and TRBJ2-6; tentative D call: TRBD1 (5 bases). The CDR3 contains 18 residues. In germline, CDR1 is SGHNT, CDR2 YYREEE (reference sequence). The ends were cut back, 4 bases at V and 0 bases at J, with 17 bases in the middle. The CDR3 reads CASSNQGLKSSGANVLTF. Written as DNA, the CDR3 is TGTGCCAGCAGCAATCAGGGCCTAAAAAGCTCTGGGGCCAACGTCCTGACTTTC.

The chain has TRBV9 and TRBJ2-2; 8 bases agree with TRBD1. The CDR3 extends over 13 amino acids. Per germline, CDR1 SGDLS and CDR2 YYNGEE. Germline trimming cut 5 bases from V and 6 bases from J; bases unmatched to any gene: 3. CDR3 sequence reads: CASRLGQAGELFF. The CDR3 DNA is TGTGCCAGCAGACTGGGACAGGCCGGGGAGCTGTTTTTT.

The rearrangement joins TRBV3-1 (or the pseudogene TRBV3-2) to TRBJ2-5; D not resolved. This CDR3 contains 17 residues. V was shortened by 4 bases and J by 3 bases, with 21 bases between the two germline ends. CDR1 and CDR2 (germline): LGHDT, YNNKEL (reference sequence). The CDR3 sequence is CASSPKSPRTQEETQYF. The CDR3 nucleotides read TGTGCCAGCAGCCCCAAGTCCCCTCGTACCCAGGAAGAGACCCAGTACTTC.

The genes are TRBV5-1 and TRBJ2-1; TRBD2 matches at 8 bases. CDR1 and CDR2 from the germline V gene are SGHRS and YFSETQ. With V trimmed by 4 bases and J by 3 bases, 6 bases remained unmatched. The CDR3 consists of 15 residues. The DNA of the CDR3 is TGCGCCAGCAGCGCAGCGGGGGCGGGCTACAATGAGCAGTTCTTC. Translating gives CASSAAGAGYNEQFF.

This chain uses TRBV2 with TRBJ2-2; maybe TRBD1 (5 bases). This CDR3 comprises 18 residues. V dropped 4 bases and J dropped 6 bases, with 24 bases sitting between them. Germline CDR1 reads SNHLY; CDR2 reads FYNNEI. In DNA form, the CDR3 reads TGTGCCAGCAGTGTAGTTCGAGTAGGGCTTGGGGCGCCCGGGGAGCTGTTTTTT. Translation gives CASSVVRVGLGAPGELFF.

The chain carries TRBV6-5 and TRBJ2-1; the D gene is possibly TRBD1 (8 bases). CDR1 is MNHEY, CDR2 SVGAGI, per germline. CDR3 size: 14 residues. Trimming took 11 bases from V and 4 from J, leaving 18 bases between them. The CDR3 region is CASSVQGGYNEQFF. CDR3 bases: TGTGCCTCAAGCGTACAGGGGGGGTACAATGAGCAGTTCTTC.

The CDR3 nucleotides read TGTGCCAGCAGCGTAGATACGACGGGGACTAACTATGGCTACACCTTC. It specifies CASSVDTTGTNYGYTF. The genes are TRBV9 and TRBJ1-2, with unresolved D. This CDR3 region has 16 residues. Germline values: CDR1 SGDLS, CDR2 YYNGEE. V lost 0 bases and J lost 0, with 12 bases in between.

The CDR3 bases are TGCGCCAGCAGCCAGGGGGCCCTGCCGGGTGACTATGGCTACACCTTC. Protein sequence: CASSQGALPGDYGYTF. The chain employs TRBV4-3 and TRBJ1-2, with D perhaps TRBD1 (6 bases). Trimming removed 3 bases from V and 3 bases from J, with 17 bases in between. CDR3 size: 16 residues. Germline V gene sequence: CDR1 LGHNA, CDR2 YSLEER.

The rearrangement uses TRBV3-1 (or the pseudogene TRBV3-2) and TRBJ1-6, with D maybe TRBD1 (6 bases). V shed 1 base and J shed 9 bases, with 13 bases lying between them. Germline V lookup: CDR1 LGHDT, CDR2 YNNKEL (reference sequence). The CDR3 sequence is 15 residues long. The CDR3 spells CASSQGPGAVSPLHF. As DNA, the CDR3 is TGTGCCAGCAGCCAAGGGCCGGGGGCAGTTTCACCCCTCCACTTT.

The CDR3 region has the DNA TGTGCCAGCAGCACTCGGGTGGCTAATTCACCCCTCCACTTT. Translated, it gives CASSTRVANSPLHF. The rearrangement uses TRBV2 and TRBJ1-6, with no clear D. V lost 6 bases, J lost 6 bases, and 12 bases lay in between. Germline CDR1 and CDR2: SNHLY and FYNNEI. The CDR3 length is 14 residues.